Following are 30 T cell receptor beta chains from one sample sequenced in a study of Tregs in tolerant kidney transplant recipients. The table came from immunoSEQ multiplex PCR; TCRdb's copy has only in-frame clones and leaves some out. Seen here are more than 60,000 clones, approximately 91% observed once, and the top ten hold approximately 0.4%. The material sequenced was CD4+ T cells from blood, taken before the transplant. The receptors shown here come from a human donor who received a combined kidney and bone marrow transplant.

The chain is built from TRBV18 and TRBJ1-2; 8 bases are a match to TRBD1. J lost 5 bases, V lost 3 bases, and 2 bases had no gene match. This CDR3 contains 13 residues. From germline, CDR1 is KGHSH and CDR2 LQKENI. The CDR3 DNA sequence: TGTGCCAGCTCACCGGACAGGGAGTATGGCTACACCTTC. It translates to CASSPDREYGYTF.

The J gene is TRBJ2-7, the V gene TRBV5-1; the match to TRBD1 covers 7 bases. V was clipped by 7 bases and J by 1 base; unmatched bases: 14. Germline CDR1 and CDR2: SGHRS and YFSETQ. The CDR3 is 16 residues long. This chain's CDR3 is CASASATGLISYEQYF. CDR3 DNA: TGCGCCAGCGCCTCCGCGACAGGGTTAATTTCCTACGAGCAGTACTTC. Full variable domain (rest looked up from reference TRBV5-1 and TRBJ2-7): KAGVTQTPRYLIKTRGQQVTLSCSPISGHRSVSWYQQTPGQGLQFLFEYFSETQRNKGNFPGRFSGRQFSNSRSEMNVSTLELGDSALYLCASASATGLISYEQYFGPGTRLTVT.

This clone came up once. The chain employs TRBV5-1 and TRBJ2-5, with TRBD2 matching over 7 bases. The CDR3 covers 16 residues. V dropped 4 bases and J dropped 0; count of bases not matched to a gene: 9. CDR1 and CDR2 from the germline V gene are SGHRS and YFSETQ. The CDR3 coding sequence is TGCGCCAGCAGCCGCACTAGCGAGAGGTACCAAGAGACCCAGTACTTC. This codes for CASSRTSERYQETQYF.

This sequence joins TRBV14 and TRBJ2-1; 11 positions agree with TRBD2. V shed 4 bases, J shed 6 bases, and the junction held 8 bases outside the gene matches. The CDR3 is 16 residues long. CDR1 and CDR2 (germline): SGHDN, FVKESK. The CDR3: CASSPLTSGSLNEQFF. The CDR3 DNA sequence: TGTGCCAGCAGCCCCCTAACTAGCGGGAGCCTCAATGAGCAGTTCTTC. Full variable domain (outside the CDR3, taken from reference TRBV14 and TRBJ2-1): EAGVTQFPSHSVIEKGQTVTLRCDPISGHDNLYWYRRVMGKEIKFLLHFVKESKQDESGMPNNRFLAERTGGTYSTLKVQPAELEDSGVYFCASSPLTSGSLNEQFFGPGTRLTVL.

The rearrangement uses TRBV6-4 and TRBJ2-1, with D unclear. V was pared by 0 bases and J by 0 bases, with 9 bases between. CDR1 and CDR2 (germline): MRHNA, SNTAGT. This CDR3 is built from 16 residues. The CDR3 loop reads CASSDSYRSSYNEQFF. Written as DNA, the CDR3 is TGTGCCAGCAGTGACTCGTATAGAAGCTCCTACAATGAGCAGTTCTTC.

The V and J genes are TRBV7-3 and TRBJ2-7, with D possibly matching TRBD1 (8 bases). V was shortened by 3 bases and J by 6 bases, with 12 bases between the two germline ends. The germline V gene encodes CDR1 SGHTA and CDR2 FQGTGA. This CDR3 has 13 amino acids. Here the CDR3 DNA reads TGTGCCAGCAGCTTTACAGGGGGGGGCGAGCAGTACTTC. It is translated as CASSFTGGGEQYF.

The chain uses TRBV7-9 and TRBJ2-1; 12 bases match TRBD2. After removal of 5 bases from V and 7 bases from J, the junction contained 9 bases not matched to a gene. CDR1 and CDR2 (germline): SEHNR, FQNEAQ (reference sequence). The CDR3 runs to 16 residues. CDR3 amino acids: CASSELAGGPLNEQFF. CDR3 DNA: TGTGCCAGCAGCGAGCTAGCGGGAGGGCCTTTGAATGAGCAGTTCTTC.

This clone appeared once. V is TRBV18 and J is TRBJ2-5; TRBD1 aligns across 7 bases. The CDR3 is 14 residues long. Germline loops: CDR1 KGHSH, CDR2 LQKENI. Germline trimming cut 2 bases from V and 1 base from J; bases unmatched to any gene: 1. This CDR3 is CASSPGQAQETQYF. As DNA, the CDR3 is TGTGCCAGCTCACCAGGACAGGCCCAAGAGACCCAGTACTTC.

The rearrangement uses TRBV9 and TRBJ2-7; maybe TRBD2 (6 bases). There are 14 residues in the CDR3. Trimming removed 0 bases at V and 2 bases at J, with 9 bases between. The germline CDR1 and CDR2 sequences are SGDLS and YYNGEE. This CDR3 reads CASSVASEPYEQYF. DNA for the CDR3: TGTGCCAGCAGCGTAGCTAGCGAACCCTACGAGCAGTACTTC.

The chain couples TRBV6-5 to TRBJ2-5; weak D call: TRBD1 (5 bases). Germline lookup yields CDR1 MNHEY and CDR2 SVGAGI. The germline V and J ends were trimmed by 8 bases and 1 base, with 14 bases remaining between them. This CDR3 comprises 14 residues. CDR3 sequence (DNA): TGTGCCAGCGCTCGGCAGGGCCCCCAAGAGACCCAGTACTTC. Amino acids: CASARQGPQETQYF.

The CDR3 sequence is CASSVRDRGVDEQYF. The CDR3, as DNA: TGTGCCAGCTCGGTGCGGGACAGGGGAGTGGACGAGCAGTACTTC. The V and J genes are TRBV18 and TRBJ2-7; 10 bases are shared with TRBD1. V trimming: 6 bases; J trimming: 5 bases; junction bases outside the gene matches: 10. CDR1 is KGHSH, CDR2 LQKENI, per germline. The CDR3 runs to 15 residues.

The chain joins TRBV9 to TRBJ2-7; 10 bases map to TRBD2. CDR1 and CDR2 (germline): SGDLS, YYNGEE. The CDR3 length is 14 residues. V gave up 0 bases and J gave up 5 bases; unmatched junction bases: 2. The CDR3 sequence: CASSVASGSHEQYF. DNA for the CDR3: TGTGCCAGCAGCGTAGCTAGCGGGAGCCACGAGCAGTACTTC.

The V and J genes are TRBV7-9 and TRBJ1-4; D possibly corresponds to TRBD1 (5 bases). The CDR3 has 15 residues. Trimming shortened V by 3 bases and J by 8 bases, and 16 bases separated the two germline ends. CDR1 and CDR2 (germline): SEHNR, FQNEAQ (reference sequence). This CDR3 is CASSFIDSPREKLFF. CDR3 nucleotide sequence: TGTGCCAGCAGCTTCATTGACAGCCCTCGCGAAAAACTGTTTTTT.

The CDR3 is CASSPISGTGATGELFF. CDR3 nucleotides: TGTGCCAGCTCACCTATTTCCGGGACAGGGGCCACCGGGGAGCTGTTTTTT. The chain carries TRBV18 and TRBJ2-2; 10 bases agree with TRBD1. The V gene's germline CDR1 is KGHSH and CDR2 LQKENI. The trim removed 3 bases at V and 4 bases at J, leaving 8 bases unmatched. The CDR3 sequence is 17 residues long.

V gene TRBV5-1 combines with J gene TRBJ1-4; no firm D call. The CDR3 runs to 15 residues. Germline CDR1 is SGHRS and CDR2 is YFSETQ. Trimming removed 5 bases at V and 6 bases at J, with 17 bases between. The CDR3 DNA is TGCGCCAGCAGTCAGGAGAGAGGGTATGATGAAAAACTGTTTTTT. Translation gives CASSQERGYDEKLFF.

The chain has TRBV7-2 and TRBJ1-4, with D perhaps TRBD1 (5 bases). The CDR3 runs to 12 residues. Per germline, CDR1 SGHTA and CDR2 FQGNSA. The CDR3 DNA follows: TGTGCTAAGGGGCTTATTAATGAAAAACTGTTTTTT. It encodes CAKGLINEKLFF.

This clone was found once. The chain recombines TRBV10-3 with TRBJ1-1; perhaps TRBD1 as D (6 bases). V was cut by 10 bases and J by 1 base, with 10 bases left in between. Germline lookup yields CDR1 ENHRY and CDR2 SYGVKD. CDR3 length: 12 amino acids. The CDR3 DNA sequence: TGTGCCACCGGGGGGCAGAACACTGAAGCTTTCTTT. It translates to CATGGQNTEAFF.

The chain couples TRBV25-1 to TRBJ2-4, with TRBD2 as a possible D gene (5 bases). With 3 bases removed from V and 6 bases from J, the gap between germline ends came to 12 bases. Germline V lookup: CDR1 MGHDK, CDR2 SYGVNS. The CDR3 is made up of 14 amino acids. The CDR3, as DNA: TGTGCCAGCAGTGACCTAGCCGGGCTAAACATTCAGTACTTC. This gives the protein CASSDLAGLNIQYF.

The V gene is TRBV4-1, the J gene TRBJ2-7; 8 positions agree with TRBD1. V trimming: 4 bases; J trimming: 0 bases; junction bases outside the gene matches: 11. CDR1 and CDR2 (germline): MGHRA, YSYEKL. The CDR3 contains 17 residues. The CDR3 nucleotides are TGCGCCAGCAGCCGGAGGAGACAGGGGCTAAACTCCTACGAGCAGTACTTC. It yields the protein CASSRRRQGLNSYEQYF.

This clone has a handful of counts. The rearrangement links TRBV7-6 to TRBJ2-7; D is possibly TRBD1 (6 bases). V lost 4 bases and J 0 bases, leaving 19 bases between the germline ends. The CDR3 runs 17 residues. Germline V gene data show CDR1 as SGHVS and CDR2 as FNYEAQ. CDR3 protein: CASSSIPRGRSSYEQYF. CDR3 coding DNA: TGTGCCAGCAGCTCAATCCCCAGGGGAAGAAGCTCCTACGAGCAGTACTTC. Supplemented by reference TRBV7-6 and TRBJ2-7, the full variable domain reads GAGVSQSPRYKVTKRGQDVALRCDPISGHVSLYWYRQALGQGPEFLTYFNYEAQQDKSGLPNDRFSAERPEGSISTLTIQRTEQRDSAMYRCASSSIPRGRSSYEQYFGPGTRLTVT.

In this sample, this clone turned up once. The V call is TRBV9, the J call TRBJ2-3, with 8 bases that match TRBD2. Germline V gene sequence: CDR1 SGDLS, CDR2 YYNGEE. The junction had 9 bases not matched to a gene; V was cut back by 6 bases and J by 0 bases. The CDR3 is made up of 16 amino acids. CDR3 amino acids: CASTSGRGGSTDTQYF. DNA of the CDR3: TGTGCCAGCACCAGCGGGAGAGGTGGAAGCACAGATACGCAGTATTTT.

The CDR3 nucleotides read TGTGCCAGTGCTTCAGGGACAGGGATGTCCTACGAGCAGTACTTC. It specifies CASASGTGMSYEQYF. The chain joins TRBV19 to TRBJ2-7, with 9 bases fitting TRBD1. The V segment lost 8 bases and the J segment 1 base; nucleotides outside the gene matches: 9. This CDR3 has 15 residues. Germline loops: CDR1 LNHDA, CDR2 SQIVND (reference sequence).

This chain's CDR3 is CASSPNSRQGSYEQYF. The CDR3 nucleotides are TGTGCCAGCAGCCCTAACTCCCGTCAGGGCTCCTACGAGCAGTACTTC. The rearrangement links TRBV7-9 to TRBJ2-7; possibly TRBD1 for D (5 bases). The CDR3 extends over 16 amino acids. V dropped 5 bases and J dropped 0 bases, with 17 bases sitting between them. The germline CDR1 and CDR2 sequences are SEHNR and FQNEAQ (reference sequence).

This chain links TRBV4-1 with TRBJ2-7, with D perhaps matching TRBD1 (6 bases). CDR3 length equals 15 residues. The V gene's germline CDR1 is MGHRA and CDR2 YSYEKL. The germline V and J ends were trimmed by 4 bases and 1 base, with 14 bases remaining between them. The CDR3 here is CASSPRTDRSYEQYF. CDR3 in DNA: TGCGCCAGCAGCCCTCGAACGGACAGATCCTACGAGCAGTACTTC.

This chain joins TRBV4-1 and TRBJ1-3; D is uncertain. Germline V CDR1 and CDR2: MGHRA, YSYEKL. V lost 3 bases, J lost 0 bases, and 12 bases lay in between. CDR3 size: 16 residues. CDR3 DNA sequence: TGCGCCAGCAGCCAGACCCATGGGAGCTCTGGAAACACCATATATTTT. It specifies CASSQTHGSSGNTIYF.

The chain employs TRBV5-8 and TRBJ2-1; no reliable D call. CDR3 size: 13 residues. Per germline, CDR1 SGHTS and CDR2 YDEGEE. Trimming stripped 0 bases from V and 9 bases from J, with 10 bases between. CDR3 loop: CASSLVVVSEQFF. The CDR3 DNA follows: TGTGCCAGCAGCTTGGTTGTGGTCAGTGAGCAGTTCTTC.

V usage is TRBV30 and J usage is TRBJ2-6; D unclear. Trimming took off 2 bases at V and 1 base at J, with 3 bases between the two ends. This CDR3 comprises 13 residues. Germline V gene data show CDR1 as GTSNPN and CDR2 as SVGIG (reference sequence). CDR3 coding DNA: TGTGCCTGGAGTCTATCTGGGGCCAACGTCCTGACTTTC. Protein sequence: CAWSLSGANVLTF.

The chain uses TRBV11-2 and TRBJ2-3; possibly TRBD1 for D (6 bases). In germline, CDR1 is SGHAT, CDR2 FQNNGV. Trimming removed 5 bases at V and 2 bases at J, with 8 bases between. The CDR3 is 13 residues long. As DNA, the CDR3 is TGTGCCAGCAGCCGGGGACACACAGATACGCAGTATTTT. Translating it yields CASSRGHTDTQYF.

V gene TRBV28 combines with J gene TRBJ2-1, with 9 bases that match TRBD2. The CDR3 totals 13 residues. After removal of 7 bases from V and 8 bases from J, the junction contained 6 bases not matched to a gene. The germline V gene encodes CDR1 MDHEN and CDR2 SYDVKM. The CDR3 loop reads CASIRGRADEQFF. The CDR3 region has the DNA TGTGCCAGCATCCGCGGGAGGGCCGATGAGCAGTTCTTC.

V and J are TRBV7-2 and TRBJ2-6, with D possibly TRBD2 on 6 matching bases. Germline CDR1 is SGHTA and CDR2 is FQGNSA. V gave up 5 bases and J gave up 4 bases, with 15 bases separating them. This CDR3 has 16 residues. CDR3 DNA: TGTGCCAGCAGCACCTCTTGGGGAGGCGGGGCCAACGTCCTGACTTTC. Protein: CASSTSWGGGANVLTF.